Following are 2 T cell receptor beta chains from one sample sequenced in a study of OX40 agonist ivuxolimab in advanced cancers. Here immunoSEQ multiplex PCR was the method, and the copy in TCRdb shows in-frame clones only, minus some. The sample shows around 18,000 clones, around 70% of them seen only once. The starting material was CD4+ or CD8+ T cells sorted from blood, obtained in a trial of the OX40 agonist ivuxolimab. The receptors come from an adult with an advanced solid tumor such as melanoma, head and neck, liver or kidney cancer.

The chain links TRBV7-9 to TRBJ2-1, with 13 bases identical to TRBD2. Germline CDR1 SEHNR, CDR2 FQNEAQ (reference sequence). The CDR3 has 17 residues. Losses at the gene ends were 5 bases for V and 10 bases for J; bases not matched to a gene: 14. The CDR3 spells CASSASSGTSGNREQFF. DNA of the CDR3: TGTGCCAGCAGCGCTTCCTCCGGGACTAGCGGGAATCGGGAGCAGTTCTTC.

The gene calls are TRBV29-1 and TRBJ2-7, with 10 nucleotides matching TRBD2. The CDR3 sequence is 14 residues long. The germline V gene encodes CDR1 SQVTM and CDR2 ANQGSEA. The V and J ends lost 2 bases and 1 base, in that order; junction bases with no gene match: 2. CDR3 nucleotide sequence: TGCAGCGTTGAAACTAGCGGGGTTTCCTACGAGCAGTACTTC. This sequence encodes CSVETSGVSYEQYF.